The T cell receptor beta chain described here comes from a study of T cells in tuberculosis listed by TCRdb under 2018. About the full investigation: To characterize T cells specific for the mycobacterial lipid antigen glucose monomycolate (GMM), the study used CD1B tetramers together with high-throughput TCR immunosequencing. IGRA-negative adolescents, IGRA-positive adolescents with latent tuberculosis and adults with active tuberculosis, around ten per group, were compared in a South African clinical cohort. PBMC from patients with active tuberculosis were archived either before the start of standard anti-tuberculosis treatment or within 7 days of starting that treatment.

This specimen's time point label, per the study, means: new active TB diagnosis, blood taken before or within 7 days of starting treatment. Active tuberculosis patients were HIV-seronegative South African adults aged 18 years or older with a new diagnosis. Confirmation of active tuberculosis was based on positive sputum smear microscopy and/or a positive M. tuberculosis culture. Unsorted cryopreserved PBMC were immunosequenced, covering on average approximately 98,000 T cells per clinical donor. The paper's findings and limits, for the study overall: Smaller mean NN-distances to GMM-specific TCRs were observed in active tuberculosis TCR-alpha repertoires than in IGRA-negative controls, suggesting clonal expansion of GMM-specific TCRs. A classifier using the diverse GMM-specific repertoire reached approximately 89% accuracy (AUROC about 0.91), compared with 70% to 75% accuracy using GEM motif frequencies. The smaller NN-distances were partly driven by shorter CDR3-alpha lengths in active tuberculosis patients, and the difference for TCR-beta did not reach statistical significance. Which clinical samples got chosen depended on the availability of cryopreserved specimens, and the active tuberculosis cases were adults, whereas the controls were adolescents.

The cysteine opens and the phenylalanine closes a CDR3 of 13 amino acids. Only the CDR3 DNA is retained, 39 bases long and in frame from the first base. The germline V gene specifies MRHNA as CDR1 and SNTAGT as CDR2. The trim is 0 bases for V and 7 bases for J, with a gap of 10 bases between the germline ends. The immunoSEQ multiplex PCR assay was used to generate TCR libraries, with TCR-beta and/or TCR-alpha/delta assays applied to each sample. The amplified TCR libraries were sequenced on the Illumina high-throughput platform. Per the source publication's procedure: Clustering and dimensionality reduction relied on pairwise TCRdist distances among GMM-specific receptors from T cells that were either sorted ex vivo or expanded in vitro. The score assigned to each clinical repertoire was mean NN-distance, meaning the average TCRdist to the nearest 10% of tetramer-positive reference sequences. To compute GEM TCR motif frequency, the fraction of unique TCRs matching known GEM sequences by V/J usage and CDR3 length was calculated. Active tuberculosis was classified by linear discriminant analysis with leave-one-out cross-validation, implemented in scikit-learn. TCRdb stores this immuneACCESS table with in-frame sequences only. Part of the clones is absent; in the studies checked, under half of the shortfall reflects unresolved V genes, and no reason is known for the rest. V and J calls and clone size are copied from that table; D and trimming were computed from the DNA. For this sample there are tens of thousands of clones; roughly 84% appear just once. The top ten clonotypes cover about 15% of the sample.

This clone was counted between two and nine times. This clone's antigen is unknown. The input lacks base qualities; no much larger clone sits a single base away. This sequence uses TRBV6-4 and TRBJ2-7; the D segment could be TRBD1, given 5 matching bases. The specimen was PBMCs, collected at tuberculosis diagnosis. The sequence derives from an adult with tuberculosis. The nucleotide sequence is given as TGTGCCAGCAGTGACTCGAATGCAGGGGAGCAGTACTTC. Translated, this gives CASSDSNAGEQYF.